This entry concerns a single TCR beta chain. As handled by the study authors: Amplification of reference gene primers provided the estimated nucleated cell counts. Repertoires were generated with immunoSEQ multiplex PCR, while TCRdb's copy carries only in-frame clones and drops some. The V and J calls and the clone size are those of that table, but D and trimming were determined from the DNA. The table lists fewer than 85,000 clones, roughly 82% of them singletons. Germline V gene sequence: CDR1 SGHNT, CDR2 YYREEE (reference sequence). V gave up 4 bases and J gave up 1 base, with 14 bases separating them. This CDR3 is 15 amino acids long. The source of the sample is a study of blood T cell repertoires in COVID-19. About the research overall: From the United States, Italy and Spain came samples of acute and convalescent COVID-19. Sources were T cells, B-cell-depleted T cells, or PBMCs; the material itself was cDNA or gDNA.

This TCR was sampled from an elderly woman with active or convalescent COVID-19. The material sequenced was peripheral blood. This chain connects TRBV5-4 to TRBJ1-2; possible D gene TRBD1, 5 bases. CDR3 DNA: TGTGCCAGCAGCCCCGGGGGTGTACTTAACTATGGCTACACCTTC. Translated, it gives CASSPGGVLNYGYTF. The full variable domain, its missing parts supplied by reference TRBV5-4 and TRBJ1-2, is ETGVTQSPTHLIKTRGQQVTLRCSSQSGHNTVSWYQQALGQGPQFIFQYYREEENGRGNFPPRFSGLQFPNYSSELNVNALELDDSALYLCASSPGGVLNYGYTFGSGTRLTVV.